The 17 T cell receptor beta chains presented below share a single source sample, sequenced in a study of blood T cells in healthy people across ages. A J-beta primer mix and a sample-barcoded 5' primer were used in a second PCR of about 6 to 12 cycles. Each CDR3 protein gets one entry after TCRdb re-called the 5' RACE reads with MiXCR. The sample records over 1.5 million distinct CDR3 sequences, 49% being singletons. Sequences were obtained from blood. The receptors come from a middle-aged woman in good health.

This clonotype has more than one count but fewer than ten. The chain is built from TRBV28 and TRBJ2-4; no firm D call. The J call may be in error: the DNA end matches TRBJ2-7 better. The CDR3 covers 13 residues. CDR1 is MDHEN, CDR2 SYDVKM, per germline. CDR3 DNA: TGTGCCAGCAGTACCTCCCGATTCGTCGAGCAGTACTTC. Its translation: CASSTSRFVEQYF.

The chain carries TRBV20-1 and TRBJ2-5; possibly TRBD1 or TRBD2 for D (7 bases each). The CDR3 consists of 16 residues. The germline V gene encodes CDR1 DFQATT and CDR2 SNEGSKA (reference sequence). The germline V and J ends were trimmed by 0 bases and 5 bases, with 19 bases remaining between them. CDR3 DNA sequence: TGCAGTGCTAGAGATCAGGGGGGGCCAATGCGGGAGACCCAGTACTTC. Translated: CSARDQGGPMRETQYF.

The CDR3, as DNA: TGTGCCAGCAGCTTAAGTCTTGCGGGAGTAGATACGCAGTATTTT. It codes for CASSLSLAGVDTQYF. This rearrangement joins TRBV11-2 to TRBJ2-3, with 7 positions matching TRBD2. The germline CDR1 and CDR2 sequences are SGHAT and FQNNGV. The CDR3 is 15 residues long. The V and J ends lost 2 bases and 5 bases, in that order; junction bases with no gene match: 7.

This clonotype was detected a few times. The gene calls are TRBV5-8 and TRBJ2-5; possible D gene TRBD2, 5 bases. With 4 bases removed from V and 1 base from J, the gap between germline ends came to 14 bases. Germline V gives CDR1 SGHTS, CDR2 YDEGEE. The CDR3 is 15 amino acids. The CDR3 region has the DNA TGTGCCAGCAGCCCAAACGGACTTTCCCAAGAGACCCAGTACTTC. It yields the protein CASSPNGLSQETQYF.

The DNA of the CDR3 is TGTGCCACCTCAATCGGGACACCTGAAAAACTGTTTTTT. This sequence encodes CATSIGTPEKLFF. This sequence joins TRBV12-3 or TRBV12-4 and TRBJ1-4; maybe TRBD1 (6 bases). The CDR3 is 13 residues long. V was clipped by 10 bases and J by 7 bases, with 16 bases between them.

This chain links TRBV20-1 with TRBJ2-3; 10 bases agree with TRBD2. Germline V gene data show CDR1 as DFQATT and CDR2 as SNEGSKA (reference sequence). This CDR3 comprises 15 residues. With V trimmed by 6 bases and J by 0 bases, 6 bases remained unmatched. The CDR3 sequence: CSAILAGVSTDTQYF. The CDR3 nucleotides read TGCAGTGCCATCCTAGCGGGGGTTAGCACAGATACGCAGTATTTT.

This chain connects TRBV6-2 or TRBV6-3 to TRBJ2-7; D tentatively reads TRBD1 or TRBD2 (5 bases each). CDR3 length: 15 residues. Deletions cut 8 bases from V and 3 bases from J, with 20 bases between. CDR1 and CDR2 from the germline V gene are MNHEY and SVGEGT. The CDR3 DNA sequence: TGTGCCAGCTGTAAAGCCAGGGCGGAGGACTACGAGCAGTACTTC. Protein product: CASCKARAEDYEQYF.

The chain has TRBV2 and TRBJ1-1; 12 bases map to TRBD1. Germline V lookup: CDR1 SNHLY, CDR2 FYNNEI. This CDR3 region has 13 residues. V shed 11 bases and J 1 base; nucleotides not matched to a gene: 2. DNA for the CDR3: TGTGCCGGGGACAGGGGGCGGAACACTGAAGCTTTCTTT. Translated, it gives CAGDRGRNTEAFF.

In its sample, this clonotype was seen a few times. The V and J genes are TRBV5-1 and TRBJ2-7; tentative D call: TRBD1 (5 bases). This CDR3 contains 14 residues. Germline CDR1 SGHRS, CDR2 YFSETQ. V dropped 0 bases and J dropped 3 bases, with 10 bases sitting between them. CDR3 loop: CASSLEDTGYEQYF. The CDR3 nucleotides are TGCGCCAGCAGCTTGGAGGACACTGGCTACGAGCAGTACTTC. The whole variable domain, filled in from reference TRBV5-1 and TRBJ2-7, reads KAGVTQTPRYLIKTRGQQVTLSCSPISGHRSVSWYQQTPGQGLQFLFEYFSETQRNKGNFPGRFSGRQFSNSRSEMNVSTLELGDSALYLCASSLEDTGYEQYFGPGTRLTVT.

This chain connects TRBV7-2 to TRBJ2-7; D not certain. With 4 bases removed from V and 7 bases from J, the gap between germline ends came to 8 bases. The CDR3 extends over 11 amino acids. CDR1 and CDR2 (germline): SGHTA, FQGNSA. CDR3 nucleotide sequence: TGTGCCAGCAGCTGTGGATCTGAGCAGTACTTC. Protein sequence: CASSCGSEQYF.

This clonotype has just a few counts. J is TRBJ1-1 and V is TRBV20-1, with D uncertain. The CDR3 is 11 amino acids. Germline-derived CDR1 and CDR2 are DFQATT and SNEGSKA (reference sequence). V shed 6 bases and J shed 1 base, with 6 bases lying between them. The CDR3 spells CSAPRNTEAFF. CDR3 bases: TGCAGTGCGCCGAGGAACACTGAAGCTTTCTTT.

This rearrangement joins TRBV20-1 to TRBJ2-5, with 8 bases that match TRBD2. Germline V lookup: CDR1 DFQATT, CDR2 SNEGSKA (reference sequence). The CDR3 totals 13 residues. The J segment lost 4 bases and the V segment lost 1 base, leaving 2 bases of the junction unmatched. The CDR3 loop reads CSARVLAGETQYF. Written as DNA, the CDR3 is TGCAGTGCTAGAGTTCTAGCGGGAGAGACCCAGTACTTC.

The chain uses TRBV28 and TRBJ1-5; the D gene is possibly TRBD1 (6 bases). Trimming took off 6 bases at V and 6 bases at J, with 18 bases between the two ends. CDR3 length: 15 amino acids. Germline-derived CDR1 and CDR2 are MDHEN and SYDVKM. In DNA, the CDR3 is TGTGCCAGCAGCATTGTCACAGGGTTTGGTCAGCCCCAGCATTTT. It yields the protein CASSIVTGFGQPQHF.

This clonotype came up many times. This sequence joins TRBV7-2 and TRBJ2-1; the D call may be TRBD1 or TRBD2 (5 bases each). Germline V CDR1 and CDR2: SGHTA, FQGNSA. This CDR3 has 13 residues. Trimming took off 6 bases at V and 6 bases at J, with 12 bases between the two ends. In nucleotides, the CDR3 is TGTGCCAGCAGAGAGTCCGGGGCCAATGAGCAGTTCTTC. This codes for CASRESGANEQFF. The full variable domain, rest sourced from reference TRBV7-2 and TRBJ2-1, is GAGVSQSPSNKVTEKGKDVELRCDPISGHTALYWYRQSLGQGLEFLIYFQGNSAPDKSGLPSDRFSAERTGGSVSTLTIQRTQQEDSAVYLCASRESGANEQFFGPGTRLTVL.

The J gene is TRBJ2-1, the V gene TRBV27; TRBD1 matches at 10 bases. Germline V lookup: CDR1 MNHEY, CDR2 SMNVEV (reference sequence). The CDR3 sequence is 16 residues long. Trimming at V came to 5 bases and at J to 10 bases, leaving 14 bases not matched to a gene. For the CDR3, the DNA is TGTGCCAGCAGTACAACCTCAACGGGACAGGGGTACGAGCAGTTCTTC. Translated: CASSTTSTGQGYEQFF.

V usage is TRBV6-1 and J usage is TRBJ2-1; 9 nucleotides line up with TRBD1. This CDR3 contains 14 residues. The junction had 5 bases not matched to a gene; V was cut back by 6 bases and J by 5 bases. Per the germline V gene, CDR1 is MNHNS and CDR2 is SASEGT. The CDR3 sequence is CASRTWTGDNEQFF. CDR3 nucleotides: TGTGCCAGCAGAACCTGGACAGGGGACAATGAGCAGTTCTTC.

The chain joins TRBV9 to TRBJ1-1; a possible D gene is TRBD1 (5 bases). The germline V gene encodes CDR1 SGDLS and CDR2 YYNGEE. The CDR3 sequence is 14 residues long. V was cut by 0 bases and J by 6 bases, with 12 bases left in between. In DNA, the CDR3 is TGTGCCAGCAGCGTAGCCGTCCAGACAGCTGAAGCTTTCTTT. Translation gives CASSVAVQTAEAFF.